This entry lists 6 T cell receptor beta chains sequenced from one sample in a study of blood T cell repertoires in COVID-19. The data were produced by immunoSEQ multiplex PCR, yet TCRdb's version contains in-frame clones alone and is incomplete. Of about 400,000 clones listed, 70% to 90% were seen once; the top ten hold over 1.3%. Sequencing used peripheral blood. The receptors come from a woman under 40 with active or convalescent COVID-19.

V gene TRBV19 combines with J gene TRBJ1-2, with D hard to call. Germline V gives CDR1 LNHDA, CDR2 SQIVND (reference sequence). V was cut by 10 bases and J by 8 bases, with 23 bases left in between. This CDR3 has 14 residues. The CDR3 loop reads CATRPSVQSGGYTF. The CDR3 DNA reads as TGTGCCACCCGACCGAGCGTCCAGTCTGGGGGCTACACCTTC.

This clone was seen a single time. V usage is TRBV11-2 and J usage is TRBJ2-7; weak D call: TRBD2 (5 bases). CDR1 SGHAT and CDR2 FQNNGV come from the germline V gene. Trimming cost V 5 bases and J 4 bases, with 15 bases left between them. There are 14 residues in the CDR3. The CDR3 spells CASSHGSGGYEQYF. The CDR3 region has the DNA TGTGCCAGCAGCCACGGGTCAGGCGGGTACGAGCAGTACTTC.

The rearrangement joins TRBV27 to TRBJ2-7, with 9 bases identical to TRBD2. This CDR3 is built from 17 residues. The germline V gene encodes CDR1 MNHEY and CDR2 SMNVEV (reference sequence). Unmatched junction bases numbered 9, after V lost 0 bases and J lost 3 bases. The CDR3 is CASSLSGIAGDSYEQYF. The CDR3 nucleotides read TGTGCCAGCAGTTTATCGGGGATAGCGGGAGATAGCTACGAGCAGTACTTC.

The chain recombines TRBV7-2 with TRBJ2-3; 7 bases map to TRBD1. CDR3 size: 15 residues. Germline assignment: CDR1 SGHTA and CDR2 FQGNSA. Unmatched junction bases numbered 5, after V lost 4 bases and J lost 1 base. As DNA, the CDR3 is TGTGCCAGCAGCTCCCAGGGACAGCGCACAGATACGCAGTATTTT. The encoded protein is CASSSQGQRTDTQYF.

The rearrangement joins TRBV7-9 to TRBJ1-3; weak D call: TRBD1 (5 bases). The V gene lost 4 bases and the J gene lost 0 bases, with 13 bases spanning the gap. The CDR3 consists of 16 residues. Germline loops: CDR1 SEHNR, CDR2 FQNEAQ (reference sequence). CDR3 region: CASSSNDRPSGNTIYF. DNA for the CDR3: TGTGCCAGCAGCTCAAACGACAGACCCTCTGGAAACACCATATATTTT.

The chain is built from TRBV14 and TRBJ1-4; tentative D call: TRBD1 (6 bases). Germline CDR1 reads SGHDN; CDR2 reads FVKESK. The CDR3 totals 15 residues. V lost 0 bases, J lost 7 bases, and 12 bases lay in between. CDR3 coding DNA: TGTGCCAGCAGCCAAGATCTGGGGGCCGGTGAAAAACTGTTTTTT. This codes for CASSQDLGAGEKLFF. Together with reference TRBV14 and TRBJ1-4, the CDR3 gives the full variable domain: EAGVTQFPSHSVIEKGQTVTLRCDPISGHDNLYWYRRVMGKEIKFLLHFVKESKQDESGMPNNRFLAERTGGTYSTLKVQPAELEDSGVYFCASSQDLGAGEKLFFGSGTQLSVL.